Listed here are 27 T cell receptor beta chains from one sample, sequenced in a study of blood T cell repertoires in COVID-19. The repertoire was sequenced with immunoSEQ multiplex PCR; TCRdb's copy has only in-frame clones and lacks some. Of some 26,000 clones in the sample, around 90% were seen once. The sample consisted of peripheral blood. Receptor source: a man in his sixties or seventies with active COVID-19.

The chain uses TRBV18 and TRBJ1-5; D is undetermined. Looked up from germline, CDR1 is KGHSH and CDR2 is LQKENI. Deletions cut 6 bases from V and 5 bases from J, with 14 bases between. CDR3 length: 14 residues. CDR3 loop: CASSRDKSYQPQHF. The CDR3, as DNA: TGTGCCAGCTCCCGAGACAAGTCGTATCAGCCCCAGCATTTT.

The chain recombines TRBV7-6 with TRBJ2-2, with 9 bases fitting TRBD1. From germline, CDR1 is SGHVS and CDR2 FNYEAQ. CDR3 length equals 15 residues. After removal of 0 bases from V and 5 bases from J, the junction contained 1 base not matched to a gene. The DNA of the CDR3 is TGTGCCAGCAGCTTAGCACAGGGGGCAACCGGGGAGCTGTTTTTT. Its translation: CASSLAQGATGELFF.

V is TRBV6-2 or TRBV6-3 and J is TRBJ2-2, with TRBD1 matching over 7 bases. The ends lost 6 bases at V and 6 bases at J; junction bases unmatched: 10. The CDR3 runs 15 residues. The germline gives CDR1 MNHEY, CDR2 SVGEGT. In nucleotides, the CDR3 is TGTGCCAGCAGCTCGGGACAGACACTTTCCGGGGAGCTGTTTTTT. Translated, it gives CASSSGQTLSGELFF.

The genes are TRBV2 and TRBJ1-4, with 7 bases matching TRBD1. The germline V gene encodes CDR1 SNHLY and CDR2 FYNNEI. CDR3 length: 14 residues. The V segment lost 7 bases and the J segment 8 bases; nucleotides outside the gene matches: 10. In DNA form, the CDR3 reads TGTGCCAGCAAGATAGGGGGCGGAGAGGAAAAACTGTTTTTT. Its translation is CASKIGGGEEKLFF.

This chain uses TRBV4-3 with TRBJ2-7; 12 bases agree with TRBD1. V was pared by 0 bases and J by 6 bases, with 3 bases of the junction left unmatched. Germline CDR1 is LGHNA and CDR2 is YSLEER. The CDR3 loop spans 15 amino acids. CDR3 sequence: CASSQDGTGGSEQYF. CDR3 DNA sequence: TGCGCCAGCAGCCAAGATGGGACAGGGGGCTCCGAGCAGTACTTC.

The rearrangement links TRBV9 to TRBJ2-5; 10 bases are shared with TRBD2. Looked up from germline, CDR1 is SGDLS and CDR2 is YYNGEE. The length of the CDR3 is 15 residues. After removal of 4 bases from V and 5 bases from J, the junction contained 8 bases not matched to a gene. This CDR3 is CASSSSGGRGETQYF. CDR3 sequence (DNA): TGTGCCAGCAGCTCTAGCGGGGGCCGCGGGGAGACCCAGTACTTC.

CDR3 sequence: CASGRGLRDEQFF. The CDR3 DNA follows: TGTGCCAGCGGGCGGGGGCTCAGGGATGAGCAGTTCTTC. V and J are TRBV7-9 and TRBJ2-1; D is perhaps TRBD2 (7 bases). The V end lost 8 bases, the J end lost 8 bases, and 16 bases lay between the germline ends. The CDR3 sequence is 13 residues long. The germline gives CDR1 SEHNR, CDR2 FQNEAQ (reference sequence).

The chain recombines TRBV20-1 with TRBJ2-3; D is undetermined. The germline CDR1 and CDR2 sequences are DFQATT and SNEGSKA (reference sequence). The CDR3 extends over 11 amino acids. V shed 3 bases and J shed 4 bases, with 5 bases lying between them. The CDR3 sequence is CSARRSDTQYF. The CDR3 DNA sequence: TGCAGTGCTAGGAGATCAGATACGCAGTATTTT.

This chain links TRBV3-1 (or the pseudogene TRBV3-2) with TRBJ2-1, with D perhaps TRBD2 (6 bases). The CDR3 consists of 13 residues. The V and J ends lost 4 bases and 8 bases respectively, with 12 bases between them. From germline, CDR1 is LGHDT and CDR2 YNNKEL (reference sequence). CDR3 sequence: CASSRGGADEQFF. In DNA form, the CDR3 reads TGTGCCAGCAGCCGCGGAGGGGCTGATGAGCAGTTCTTC.

The rearrangement links TRBV5-1 to TRBJ2-3; 8 bases fit TRBD2. Germline-derived CDR1 and CDR2 are SGHRS and YFSETQ. This CDR3 has 16 residues. The V and J ends lost 4 bases and 0 bases, in that order; junction bases with no gene match: 7. CDR3 coding DNA: TGCGCCAGCAGCAGAGGTTCGGGGGGGAGCACAGATACGCAGTATTTT. Translating it yields CASSRGSGGSTDTQYF.

Here the CDR3 DNA reads TGTGCCAGCAGTTCCCGGAGGGAGCAGTTCTTC. Its translation: CASSSRREQFF. The chain links TRBV12-3 or TRBV12-4 to TRBJ2-1; perhaps TRBD2 as D (5 bases). The CDR3 covers 11 residues. V dropped 4 bases and J dropped 10 bases, with 8 bases sitting between them.

V gene TRBV7-6 combines with J gene TRBJ2-1; tentative D call: TRBD2 (6 bases). With 7 bases removed from V and 5 bases from J, the gap between germline ends came to 18 bases. The CDR3 has 15 amino acids. CDR1 and CDR2 (germline): SGHVS, FNYEAQ. This chain's CDR3 is CASILNPTRNNEQFF. The CDR3 bases are TGTGCCAGCATCCTGAACCCGACTAGGAACAATGAGCAGTTCTTC.

The V call is TRBV7-2, the J call TRBJ2-1; tentative D call: TRBD1 (5 bases). Trimming shortened V by 7 bases and J by 2 bases, and 12 bases separated the two germline ends. In germline, CDR1 is SGHTA, CDR2 FQGNSA. The CDR3 is 14 amino acids. The CDR3 region has the DNA TGTGCCAGCAACCCGGACAATGCCTACAATGAGCAGTTCTTC. As protein: CASNPDNAYNEQFF.

The gene calls are TRBV19 and TRBJ1-5; D is possibly TRBD1 (5 bases). The germline gives CDR1 LNHDA, CDR2 SQIVND (reference sequence). This CDR3 spans 15 amino acids. V was shortened by 4 bases and J by 4 bases, with 14 bases between the two germline ends. DNA for the CDR3: TGTGCCAGTAGTACCGGGGGGGGAAGAAATCAGCCCCAGCATTTT. This encodes CASSTGGGRNQPQHF.

V and J are TRBV3-1 (or the pseudogene TRBV3-2) and TRBJ2-7; 8 bases map to TRBD1. This CDR3 region has 15 residues. From germline, CDR1 is LGHDT and CDR2 YNNKEL (reference sequence). With 1 base clipped from V and 5 bases from J, the junction kept 7 bases outside the gene matches. In DNA, the CDR3 is TGTGCCAGCAGCCAAGTCGGGACAGGTACGGACGAGCAGTACTTC. Translating it yields CASSQVGTGTDEQYF.

The chain employs TRBV7-3 and TRBJ2-1, with 10 bases that match TRBD2. Germline assignment: CDR1 SGHTA and CDR2 FQGTGA. V trimming: 5 bases; J trimming: 0 bases; junction bases outside the gene matches: 10. The CDR3 covers 18 residues. The CDR3: CASSPRGSGGSSYNEQFF. In DNA form, the CDR3 reads TGTGCCAGCAGCCCCCGAGGTAGCGGGGGGAGCTCCTACAATGAGCAGTTCTTC.

V gene TRBV18 combines with J gene TRBJ1-5; no firm D call. The V end was cut by 5 bases, the J end by 0 bases, with 11 bases between. Germline V CDR1 and CDR2: KGHSH, LQKENI. The CDR3 is 15 amino acids. The CDR3 DNA follows: TGTGCCAGCTCAGATGAGGAGAATAGCAATCAGCCCCAGCATTTT. This codes for CASSDEENSNQPQHF.

This clone was recorded a few times. The chain couples TRBV18 to TRBJ2-7; TRBD1 might be the D (5 bases). CDR1 and CDR2 from the germline V gene are KGHSH and LQKENI. The V end was cut by 2 bases, the J end by 1 base, with 12 bases between. The CDR3 covers 15 residues. In DNA, the CDR3 is TGTGCCAGCTCACCAACAGGAACCTCTTCCTACGAGCAGTACTTC. Protein: CASSPTGTSSYEQYF.

The chain combines TRBV7-9 with TRBJ2-2; D is perhaps TRBD2 (6 bases). This CDR3 region has 12 residues. The germline V and J ends were trimmed by 5 bases and 6 bases, with 7 bases remaining between them. CDR1 and CDR2 from the germline V gene are SEHNR and FQNEAQ (reference sequence). CDR3 bases: TGTGCCAGCAGCCCGGGGGCCGGGGAGCTGTTTTTT. Its translation is CASSPGAGELFF. Full variable domain (rest looked up from reference TRBV7-9 and TRBJ2-2): DTGVSQNPRHKITKRGQNVTFRCDPISEHNRLYWYRQTLGQGPEFLTYFQNEAQLEKSRLLSDRFSAERPKGSFSTLEIQRTEQGDSAMYLCASSPGAGELFFGEGSRLTVL.

The chain couples TRBV4-2 to TRBJ1-2, with D hard to call. CDR1 and CDR2 (germline): LGHNA, YNFKEQ. The CDR3 spans 13 residues. V was clipped by 3 bases and J by 3 bases, with 8 bases between them. The CDR3 here is CASSQDGDYGYTF. CDR3 coding DNA: TGTGCCAGCAGCCAGGACGGGGACTATGGCTACACCTTC.

V gene TRBV5-8 combines with J gene TRBJ2-2; 7 positions match TRBD1. Germline V gene lookup returns CDR1 SGHTS and CDR2 YDEGEE. V was pared by 4 bases and J by 7 bases, with 10 bases of the junction left unmatched. This CDR3 contains 15 residues. This CDR3 is CASSLRDRTGGELFF. CDR3 nucleotide sequence: TGTGCCAGCAGCCTCCGGGACAGAACCGGCGGGGAGCTGTTTTTT.

This chain connects TRBV6-2 or TRBV6-3 to TRBJ1-2, with 7 bases lining up with TRBD1. The V gene's germline CDR1 is MNHEY and CDR2 SVGEGT. The J segment lost 3 bases and the V segment lost 2 bases, leaving 12 bases of the junction unmatched. The CDR3 has 17 amino acids. CDR3 protein: CASSYATGTNLYYGYTF. The CDR3 nucleotides read TGTGCCAGCAGTTACGCGACAGGGACCAACCTATACTATGGCTACACCTTC.

The CDR3 sequence is CASSLALSNTEAFF. The CDR3 nucleotides read TGTGCCAGCAGCTTAGCCCTGTCGAACACTGAAGCTTTCTTT. The chain combines TRBV7-9 with TRBJ1-1; D is uncertain. Germline V CDR1 and CDR2: SEHNR, FQNEAQ (reference sequence). Trimming removed 0 bases at V and 1 base at J, with 6 bases between. There are 14 residues in the CDR3.

The gene calls are TRBV19 and TRBJ2-1, with TRBD2 identical over 16 bases. V trimming: 10 bases; J trimming: 1 base; junction bases outside the gene matches: 7. CDR3 size: 17 residues. Germline V gene lookup returns CDR1 LNHDA and CDR2 SQIVND (reference sequence). The DNA of the CDR3 is TGTGCCACCCTGGGACTAGCGGGGGGGGAGTCCTACAATGAGCAGTTCTTC. As protein: CATLGLAGGESYNEQFF.

The V gene is TRBV28, the J gene TRBJ1-1, with D hard to call. CDR1 is MDHEN and CDR2 is SYDVKM in the germline V gene. This CDR3 spans 16 amino acids. The V and J ends lost 5 bases and 4 bases respectively, with 20 bases between them. CDR3: CASSPPRGGWRTEAFF. The CDR3, as DNA: TGTGCCAGCAGTCCACCCCGGGGAGGGTGGCGCACTGAAGCTTTCTTT. The variable domain in full, completed from reference TRBV28 and TRBJ1-1, reads DVKVTQSSRYLVKRTGEKVFLECVQDMDHENMFWYRQDPGLGLRLIYFSYDVKMKEKGDIPEGYSVSREKKERFSLILESASTNQTSMYLCASSPPRGGWRTEAFFGQGTRLTVV.

V usage is TRBV7-9 and J usage is TRBJ2-3; 7 positions agree with TRBD1. The CDR3 runs to 15 residues. Trimming took 2 bases from V and 2 from J; bases not matched to a gene: 4. In germline, CDR1 is SEHNR, CDR2 FQNEAQ (reference sequence). Here the CDR3 reads CASSLQGVFTDTQYF. The CDR3 bases are TGTGCCAGCAGCTTACAGGGGGTTTTCACAGATACGCAGTATTTT.

The chain is built from TRBV5-5 and TRBJ2-1; 9 bases are shared with TRBD2. Germline values: CDR1 SGHKS, CDR2 YYEKEE (reference sequence). V shed 4 bases and J 10 bases; nucleotides not matched to a gene: 9. CDR3 length equals 14 residues. The CDR3 sequence: CASSRIAGVREQFF. The CDR3 nucleotides read TGTGCCAGCAGCCGAATAGCGGGGGTCCGGGAGCAGTTCTTC. Full variable domain (remainder filled in from reference TRBV5-5 and TRBJ2-1): DAGVTQSPTHLIKTRGQQVTLRCSPISGHKSVSWYQQVLGQGPQFIFQYYEKEERGRGNFPDRFSARQFPNYSSELNVNALLLGDSALYLCASSRIAGVREQFFGPGTRLTVL.